This T cell receptor beta chain was recorded in a study of T-cell reconstitution after alpha-beta-depleted transplantation in children. Overall study findings and caveats: Newly produced T cells mostly accounted for T-cell counts and diversity one year post-transplant. Day-60 TCRbeta diversity that was high in some patients was derived from surviving recipient T cells and thymic progenitors. As was reported, about two months after transplant, alpha-beta T cells came from several hundred expanded graft clones.

Trimming stripped 1 base from V and 3 bases from J, with 17 bases between. This CDR3 spans 17 amino acids. Germline V CDR1 and CDR2: SEHNR, FQNEAQ (reference sequence). This sample's TCRbeta library carried unique molecular identifier barcodes. MiXCR was run by TCRdb on the PCR reads, yielding one entry per CDR3 protein. Of 800,000 to 1,000,000 distinct CDR3 sequences listed, roughly 29% are singletons. This clonotype was detected only a few times. The antigen is unknown. Source: PBMCs, mostly from graft donor cells, taken 360 days after TCRalphabeta/CD19-depleted stem cell transplant. The clonotype was recovered from a boy under two years old who had a stem cell transplant for SCID, so the T cells may come from the graft donor. The chain is built from TRBV7-9 and TRBJ2-3; TRBD1 or TRBD2 may be the D gene (6 bases each). CDR3 loop: CASSLGPGALGTDTQYF. The CDR3 nucleotides are TGTGCCAGCAGCTTAGGCCCGGGGGCGCTAGGGACAGATACGCAGTATTTT.